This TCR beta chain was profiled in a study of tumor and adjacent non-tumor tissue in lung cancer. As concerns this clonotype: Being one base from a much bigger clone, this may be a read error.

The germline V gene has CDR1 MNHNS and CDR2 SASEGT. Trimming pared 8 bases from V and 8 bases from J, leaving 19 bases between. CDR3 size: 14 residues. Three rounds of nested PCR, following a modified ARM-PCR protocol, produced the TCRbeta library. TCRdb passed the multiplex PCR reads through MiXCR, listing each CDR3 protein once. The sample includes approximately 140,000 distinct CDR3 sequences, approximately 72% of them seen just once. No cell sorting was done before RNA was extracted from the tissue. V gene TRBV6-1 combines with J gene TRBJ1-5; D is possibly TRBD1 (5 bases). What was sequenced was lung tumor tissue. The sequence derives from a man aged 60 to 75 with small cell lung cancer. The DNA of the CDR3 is TGTGCCAGCGGTGGTCATCAGTTGGGGGAGCCCCAGCATTTT. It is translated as CASGGHQLGEPQHF.